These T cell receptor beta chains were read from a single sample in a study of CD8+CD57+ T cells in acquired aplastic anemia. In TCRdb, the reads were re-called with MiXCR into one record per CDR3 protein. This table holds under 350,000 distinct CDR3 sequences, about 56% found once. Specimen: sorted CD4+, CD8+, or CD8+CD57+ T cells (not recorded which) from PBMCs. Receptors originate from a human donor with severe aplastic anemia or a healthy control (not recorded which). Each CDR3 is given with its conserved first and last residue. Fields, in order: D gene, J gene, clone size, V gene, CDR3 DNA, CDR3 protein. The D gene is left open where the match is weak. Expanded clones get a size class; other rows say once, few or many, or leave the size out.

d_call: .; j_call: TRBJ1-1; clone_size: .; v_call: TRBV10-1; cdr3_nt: TGCGCCAGCAGTGAGTCAAGGAACACTGAAGCTTTCTTT; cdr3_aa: CASSESRNTEAFF
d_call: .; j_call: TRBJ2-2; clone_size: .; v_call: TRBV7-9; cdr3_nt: TGTGCCAGCAGCTCTCCAGGGATCGGGGAGCTGTTTTTT; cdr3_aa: CASSSPGIGELFF
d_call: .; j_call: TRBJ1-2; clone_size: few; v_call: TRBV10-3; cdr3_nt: TGTGCCATCAGCGGGGGGAGCTTAACTAACTATGGCTACACCTTC; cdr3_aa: CAISGGSLTNYGYTF
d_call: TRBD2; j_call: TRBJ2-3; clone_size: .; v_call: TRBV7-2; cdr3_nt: TGTGCCAGCAGCCCGGGACTAGGTAGCACAGATACGCAGTATTTT; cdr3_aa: CASSPGLGSTDTQYF
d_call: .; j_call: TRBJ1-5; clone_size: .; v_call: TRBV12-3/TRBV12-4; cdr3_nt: TGTGCCACCTCTAGAGGAAGCACAGATACGCAGCATTTT; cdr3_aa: CATSRGSTDTQHF
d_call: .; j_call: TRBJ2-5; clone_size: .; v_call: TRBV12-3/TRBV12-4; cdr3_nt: TGTGCCAGCAGTTTTCGGAATCAAACAGGACAGCGTAAAGAGACCCAGTACTTC; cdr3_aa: CASSFRNQTGQRKETQYF
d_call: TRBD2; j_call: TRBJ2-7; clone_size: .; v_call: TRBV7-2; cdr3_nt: TGTGCCAGCAGCCGAGAAGGGGGACTAGCGGTCTACGAGCAGTACTTC; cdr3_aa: CASSREGGLAVYEQYF
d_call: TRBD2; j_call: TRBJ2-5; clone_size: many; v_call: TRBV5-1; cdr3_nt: TGCGCCAGCAGCTTGGGGGTCGCCAGCGGGGGCCCGTACCAAGAGACCCAGTACTTC; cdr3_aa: CASSLGVASGGPYQETQYF
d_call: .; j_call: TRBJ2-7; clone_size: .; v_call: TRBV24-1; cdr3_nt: TGTGCCACCAGGGATAGCAGTGGTATGGGAGAGCAGTACTTC; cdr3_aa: CATRDSSGMGEQYF
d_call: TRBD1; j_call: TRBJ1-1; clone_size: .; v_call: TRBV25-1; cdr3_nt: TGTGCCAGCAGTGAACCAGGGGGGTTTGAAGCTTTCTTT; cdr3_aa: CASSEPGGFEAFF
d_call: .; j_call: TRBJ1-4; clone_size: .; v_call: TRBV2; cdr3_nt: TGTGCCAGCAGCGCCACTCCGGGGGGTTGGGAAAAACTGTTTTTT; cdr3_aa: CASSATPGGWEKLFF
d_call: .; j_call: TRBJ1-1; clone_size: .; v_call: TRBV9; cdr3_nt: TGTGCCAGCAGCCGAGGTCAGAGCACTGAAGCTTTCTTT; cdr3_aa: CASSRGQSTEAFF
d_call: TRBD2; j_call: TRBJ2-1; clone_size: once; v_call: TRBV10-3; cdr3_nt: TGTGCCATCAGTGAGAGTGCGGGGGGGCTTGATGAGCAGTTCTTC; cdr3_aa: CAISESAGGLDEQFF
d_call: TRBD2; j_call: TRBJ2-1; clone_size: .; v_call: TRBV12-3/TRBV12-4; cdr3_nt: TGTGCCAGCAGTGTTAGAACCCTAGCGGGAAGGGGGGAGCAGTTCTTC; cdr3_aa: CASSVRTLAGRGEQFF
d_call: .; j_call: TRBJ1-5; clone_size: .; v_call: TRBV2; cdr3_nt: TGTGCCAGCAGCTTATTCGGGGGGTCGAATCAGCCCCAGCATTTT; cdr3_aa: CASSLFGGSNQPQHF
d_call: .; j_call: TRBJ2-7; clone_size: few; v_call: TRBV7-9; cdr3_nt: TGTGCCAGCAGCTTTGACAGGTACGAGCAGTACTTC; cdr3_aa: CASSFDRYEQYF
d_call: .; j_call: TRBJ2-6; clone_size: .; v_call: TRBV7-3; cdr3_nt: TGTGCCAGCAGCGAGGGGACTCTTGGGCGTAACGTCCTGACTTTC; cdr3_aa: CASSEGTLGRNVLTF
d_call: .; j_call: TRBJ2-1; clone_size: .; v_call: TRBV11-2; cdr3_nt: TGTGCCAGCAGCTTGAGCGAGGGTGATGAGCAGTTCTTC; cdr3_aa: CASSLSEGDEQFF
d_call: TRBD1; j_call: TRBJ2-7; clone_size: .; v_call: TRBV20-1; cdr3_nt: TGCAGTGCCCAACGGGACAGGCAGGGCGAGCAGTACTTC; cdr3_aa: CSAQRDRQGEQYF
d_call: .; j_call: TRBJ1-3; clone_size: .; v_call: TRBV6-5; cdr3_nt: TGTGCCAGCAGTTCCGGGGGGGGTTGG; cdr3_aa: CASSSGGGW
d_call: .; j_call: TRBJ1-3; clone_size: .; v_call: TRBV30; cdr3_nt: TGTGCCTGGAGTCTCAGAAGGGGATCAGGAAACACCATATATTTT; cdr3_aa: CAWSLRRGSGNTIYF
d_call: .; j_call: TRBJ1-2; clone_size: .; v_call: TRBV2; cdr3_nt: TGTGCCAGCAGTGAAGCGCACGGCGGGGTTTATGGCTACACCTTC; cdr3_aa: CASSEAHGGVYGYTF
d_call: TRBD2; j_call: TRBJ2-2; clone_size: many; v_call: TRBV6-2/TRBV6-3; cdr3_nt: TGTGCCAGCTTCGCGGCGGGGGGGATCACCGGGGAGCTGTTTTTT; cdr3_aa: CASFAAGGITGELFF
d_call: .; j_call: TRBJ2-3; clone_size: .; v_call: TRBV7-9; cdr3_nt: TGTGGGAGCAGCTTAATGGGACCCGGTGGGGATACGCAGTATTTT; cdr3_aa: CGSSLMGPGGDTQYF
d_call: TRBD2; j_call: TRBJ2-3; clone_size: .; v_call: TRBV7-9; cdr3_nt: TGTGCCAGCAGCTTCGGTGCGGGGGGGCCAAAAGGGGCAGATACGCAGTATTTT; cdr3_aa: CASSFGAGGPKGADTQYF
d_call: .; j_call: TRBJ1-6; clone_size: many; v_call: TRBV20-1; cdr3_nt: TGCAGTGCGAAGGAGACCTATAATTCACCCCTCCACTTT; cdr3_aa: CSAKETYNSPLHF
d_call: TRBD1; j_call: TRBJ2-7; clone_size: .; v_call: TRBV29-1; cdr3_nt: TGCAGCGTTGAAAAGGCTGGGACAGCCCTTTACGAGCAGTACTTC; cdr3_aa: CSVEKAGTALYEQYF
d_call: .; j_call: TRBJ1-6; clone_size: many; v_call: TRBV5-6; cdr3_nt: TGTGCCAGCAGCTTCCAAGGGGGGGCAGCTCGTAATAATTCACCCCTCCACTTT; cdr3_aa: CASSFQGGAARNNSPLHF
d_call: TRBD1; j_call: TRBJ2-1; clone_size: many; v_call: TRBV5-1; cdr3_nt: TGCGCCAGCAGGGAGGACAGGGGTAATGAGCAGTTCTTC; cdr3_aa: CASREDRGNEQFF
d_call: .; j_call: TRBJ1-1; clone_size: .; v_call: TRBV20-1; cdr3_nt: TGCAGTGCTAGAGGGCCGGGCGGGGCAGGGTGGATCACTGAAGCTTTCTTT; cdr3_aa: CSARGPGGAGWITEAFF
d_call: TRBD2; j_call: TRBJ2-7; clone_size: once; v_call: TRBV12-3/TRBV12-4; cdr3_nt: TGTGCCAGCACCCCTTCCCGGCTAGCGGGAGAACACGAGCAGTACTTC; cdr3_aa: CASTPSRLAGEHEQYF
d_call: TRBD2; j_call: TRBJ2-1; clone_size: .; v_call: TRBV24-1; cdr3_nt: TGTGCCACCAGTGATCCACCGACTAGCGGAGGACGGGGTGAGCAGTTCTTC; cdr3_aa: CATSDPPTSGGRGEQFF
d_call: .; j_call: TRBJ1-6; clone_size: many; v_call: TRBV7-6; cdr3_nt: TGTGCCAGCAGCTTAGGACCACAGGGTTCACCCCTCCACTTT; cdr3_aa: CASSLGPQGSPLHF
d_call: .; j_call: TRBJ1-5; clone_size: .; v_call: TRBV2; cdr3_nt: TGTGCCAGCAGTGAAGACAGCCAAAATCAGCCCCAGCATTTT; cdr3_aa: CASSEDSQNQPQHF
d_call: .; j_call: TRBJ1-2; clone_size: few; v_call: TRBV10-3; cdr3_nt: TGTGCCATCAAGCCAGGGAGCTATGGTTACACCTTC; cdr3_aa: CAIKPGSYGYTF
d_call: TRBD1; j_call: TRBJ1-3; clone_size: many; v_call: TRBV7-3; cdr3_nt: TGTGCCAGCAGCGGAGCAGGGGGCTCTGGAAACACCATATATTTT; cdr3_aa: CASSGAGGSGNTIYF
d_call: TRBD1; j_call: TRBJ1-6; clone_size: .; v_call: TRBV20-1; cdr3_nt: TGCAGTGCAATACCGGGACAGGGTAGGAATTCACCCCTCCACTTT; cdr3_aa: CSAIPGQGRNSPLHF
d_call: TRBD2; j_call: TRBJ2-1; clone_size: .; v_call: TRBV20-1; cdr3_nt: TGCAGTGCCTCCTGGGCGGGAGGGTACAATGAGCAGTTCTTC; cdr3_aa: CSASWAGGYNEQFF
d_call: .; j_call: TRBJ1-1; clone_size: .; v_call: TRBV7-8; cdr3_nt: TGTGCCAGCAGCAACAGGAACGAACTGGGGACTGAAGCTTTCTTT; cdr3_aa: CASSNRNELGTEAFF
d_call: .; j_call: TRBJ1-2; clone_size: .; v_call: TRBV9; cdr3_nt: TGTGCCAGCAAGCAAGGCGGCTACACCTTC; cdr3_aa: CASKQGGYTF
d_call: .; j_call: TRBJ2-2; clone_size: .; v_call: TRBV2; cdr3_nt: TGTGCCAGGGGGGGTAACAGCGGGGAGCTGTTTTTT; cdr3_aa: CARGGNSGELFF
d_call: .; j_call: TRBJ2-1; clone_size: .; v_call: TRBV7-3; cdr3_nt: TGTGCCAGCAGAAACGCGGGGGCTGAGCAGTTCTTC; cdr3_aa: CASRNAGAEQFF
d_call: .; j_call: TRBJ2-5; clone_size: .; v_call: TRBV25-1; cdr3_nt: TGTGCCAGCAGTGATGACCTTAGCCCAGAGACCCAGTACTTC; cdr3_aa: CASSDDLSPETQYF
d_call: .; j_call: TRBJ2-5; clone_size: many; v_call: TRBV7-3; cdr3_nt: TGTGCCAGCAGCTTAAGTCGGGGATTAAAAGAGACCCAGTACTTC; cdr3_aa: CASSLSRGLKETQYF
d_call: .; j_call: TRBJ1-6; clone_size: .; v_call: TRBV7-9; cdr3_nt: TGTGCCAGCAGTTTGGACTCCCCACCGTTC; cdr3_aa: CASSLDSPPF
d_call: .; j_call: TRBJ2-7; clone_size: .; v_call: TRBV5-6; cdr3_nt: TGTGCCAGCAGCGCGGGCCTCCCCTACGAGCAGTACTTC; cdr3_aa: CASSAGLPYEQYF
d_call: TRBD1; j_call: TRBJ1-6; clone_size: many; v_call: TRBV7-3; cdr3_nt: TGTGCCAGCGGGGACAGAAATAATTCACCCCTCCACTTT; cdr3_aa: CASGDRNNSPLHF
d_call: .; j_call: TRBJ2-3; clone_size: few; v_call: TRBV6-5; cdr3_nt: TGTGCCAGCAGTGATCTCAGGACGACGCCTTTT; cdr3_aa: CASSDLRTTPF
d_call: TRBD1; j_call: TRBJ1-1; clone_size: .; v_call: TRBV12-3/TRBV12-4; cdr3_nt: TGTGCCAGCCCAGGACAGGGGAGCACTGAAGCTTTCTTT; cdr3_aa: CASPGQGSTEAFF
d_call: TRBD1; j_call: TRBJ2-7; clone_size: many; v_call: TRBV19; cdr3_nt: TGTGCCAGTAGTGACAGGACAGGCTACGAGCAGTACTTC; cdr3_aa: CASSDRTGYEQYF
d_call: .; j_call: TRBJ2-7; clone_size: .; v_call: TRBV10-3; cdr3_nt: TGTGCCAGCAGACTACAGGGAGGATCCTACGAGCAGTACTTC; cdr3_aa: CASRLQGGSYEQYF
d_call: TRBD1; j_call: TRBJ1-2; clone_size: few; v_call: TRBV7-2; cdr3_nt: TGTGCCAGCAGCTTAGAACCAGGGGGATATGGCTACACCTTC; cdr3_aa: CASSLEPGGYGYTF
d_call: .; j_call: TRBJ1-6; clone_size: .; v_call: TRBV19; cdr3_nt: TGTGCCAGTGGCCTTATAGGGTCACCCCTCCACTTT; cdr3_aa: CASGLIGSPLHF
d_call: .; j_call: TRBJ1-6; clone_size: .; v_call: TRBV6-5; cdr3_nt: TGTGCCAGCAGTCACAGGGTGTACTCACCCCTCCACTTT; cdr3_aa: CASSHRVYSPLHF
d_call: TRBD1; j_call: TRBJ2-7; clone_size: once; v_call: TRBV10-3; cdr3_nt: TGTGCCATCAGTGAGTCGACCCGGGACAGGCCCTACGAGCAGTACTTC; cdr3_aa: CAISESTRDRPYEQYF